This T cell receptor (beta chain) appears in the sequencing data of a study of blood T cell repertoires in COVID-19. At the level of the study: The samples span acute and convalescent COVID-19 from the United States, Italy and Spain.

The table came from immunoSEQ multiplex PCR; TCRdb's copy has only in-frame clones and leaves some out. The sample lists a few hundred thousand clones, about 83% occurring once. The CDR3 contains 14 residues. The germline V gene has CDR1 KGHSY and CDR2 FQNENV. V was shortened by 7 bases and J by 4 bases, with 16 bases between the two germline ends. The TCR comes from a man under 40 who had recovered from COVID-19. Sequenced input: peripheral blood. This chain links TRBV16 with TRBJ1-1, with D uncertain. This CDR3 is CASNQDYTGTEAFF. CDR3 nucleotides: TGTGCCAGCAACCAGGACTATACGGGCACTGAAGCTTTCTTT. Together with reference TRBV16 and TRBJ1-1, the CDR3 gives the full variable domain: GEEVAQTPKHLVRGEGQKAKLYCAPIKGHSYVFWYQQVLKNEFKFLISFQNENVFDETGMPKERFSAKCLPNSPCSLEIQATKLEDSAVYFCASNQDYTGTEAFFGQGTRLTVV.